This T cell receptor beta chain was documented in a study of blood T cell repertoires in COVID-19. As for the study in general: Spain, Italy and the United States supplied samples that represented acute and convalescent COVID-19.

Participant ages covered roughly 18 to 89 years across 24 US areas. Before being deemed recovered, Cohort 3 donors had two negative PCRs, clearance, or symptom resolution. The CDR3 sequence is 15 residues long. The germline CDR1 and CDR2 sequences are SGHTA and FQGTGA. V lost 1 base and J lost 3, with 13 bases in between. The method was immunoSEQ multiplex PCR; TCRdb's version includes in-frame clones alone and lacks a portion of them. The data contain 400,000 or so clones, roughly nine tenths of them singletons. The sequenced material came from PBMCs or T cells enriched from blood (not recorded which). The V gene is TRBV7-3, the J gene TRBJ2-7; perhaps TRBD2 as D (6 bases). The TCR was taken from a man aged 25-45 years who had recovered from COVID-19. CDR3 loop: CASSLMAGSSYEQYF. In DNA, the CDR3 is TGTGCCAGCAGCTTAATGGCGGGGTCGAGCTACGAGCAGTACTTC.